This entry lists 16 T cell receptor beta chains sequenced from one sample in a study of OX40 agonist ivuxolimab in advanced cancers. Sequencing used immunoSEQ multiplex PCR; TCRdb keeps in-frame clones, though not all of them. The profile shows 69,000 or so clones, roughly 78% of them singletons. The sequencing here drew on CD4+ or CD8+ T cells sorted from blood, taken in a trial of the OX40 agonist ivuxolimab. The origin of the receptors is an adult with an advanced solid tumor such as melanoma, head and neck, liver or kidney cancer.

The chain recombines TRBV27 with TRBJ2-7; 7 nucleotides match TRBD1. Germline V gene data show CDR1 as MNHEY and CDR2 as SMNVEV (reference sequence). V lost 2 bases, J lost 4 bases, and 5 bases stayed unmatched. The CDR3 is 14 amino acids. CDR3 region: CASSLGPTGYEQYF. DNA for the CDR3: TGTGCCAGCAGTTTAGGCCCGACAGGGTACGAGCAGTACTTC.

The chain links TRBV5-1 to TRBJ2-7; 11 nucleotides agree with TRBD2. The length of the CDR3 is 18 residues. In germline, CDR1 is SGHRS, CDR2 YFSETQ. With 0 bases clipped from V and 3 bases from J, the junction kept 11 bases outside the gene matches. This CDR3 reads CASSLVTSGNDLIYEQYF. Here the CDR3 DNA reads TGCGCCAGCAGCTTGGTGACTAGCGGGAACGACTTAATCTACGAGCAGTACTTC.

This clone was recorded a few times. CDR3 amino acids: CASSYRFGPNEKLFF. As DNA, the CDR3 is TGTGCCAGCAGTTACCGTTTCGGGCCTAATGAAAAACTGTTTTTT. The chain employs TRBV6-5 and TRBJ1-4; D is undetermined. Germline V CDR1 and CDR2: MNHEY, SVGAGI. Trimming shortened V by 2 bases and J by 3 bases, and 10 bases separated the two germline ends. The CDR3 contains 15 residues.

The chain recombines TRBV18 with TRBJ1-3; 7 bases are a match to TRBD1. The CDR3 covers 16 residues. CDR1 is KGHSH and CDR2 is LQKENI in the germline V gene. J gave up 0 bases and V 3 bases, and 5 bases lay outside the gene matches. CDR3 protein: CASSPGTVNSGNTIYF. The CDR3 coding sequence is TGTGCCAGCTCACCCGGGACAGTCAACTCTGGAAACACCATATATTTT.

This clone was seen just once. The chain couples TRBV11-2 to TRBJ2-5; D assignment may be TRBD1 or TRBD2 (6 bases each). The CDR3 extends over 14 amino acids. V lost 1 base and J 1 base, leaving 7 bases between the germline ends. The germline CDR1 and CDR2 sequences are SGHAT and FQNNGV. The CDR3 sequence: CASSLGGAQETQYF. In DNA form, the CDR3 reads TGTGCCAGCAGCTTAGGGGGGGCCCAAGAGACCCAGTACTTC.

The rearrangement links TRBV5-6 to TRBJ1-2, with D possibly matching TRBD1 (5 bases). Germline CDR1 reads SGHDT; CDR2 reads YYEEEE. Trimming pared 0 bases from V and 4 bases from J, leaving 13 bases between. This CDR3 region has 15 residues. CDR3 in DNA: TGTGCCAGCAGCTTGGAGTCGGCAGGGCCCTATGGCTACACCTTC. This translates into CASSLESAGPYGYTF.

The V call is TRBV7-3, the J call TRBJ1-1, with D unclear. Germline V CDR1 and CDR2: SGHTA, FQGTGA. Trimming pared 4 bases from V and 0 bases from J, leaving 6 bases between. The CDR3 is 13 amino acids. The CDR3 loop reads CASSYDMNTEAFF. The CDR3 nucleotides are TGTGCCAGCAGCTACGACATGAACACTGAAGCTTTCTTT.

The chain employs TRBV7-9 and TRBJ2-7, with 7 bases aligning to TRBD1. The CDR3 extends over 14 amino acids. The V gene's germline CDR1 is SEHNR and CDR2 FQNEAQ (reference sequence). J lost 3 bases, V lost 3 bases, and 5 bases had no gene match. As DNA, the CDR3 is TGTGCCAGCAGCTTTGGACAGGCGAACTACGAGCAGTACTTC. Protein product: CASSFGQANYEQYF.

V gene TRBV28 combines with J gene TRBJ2-5, with D perhaps TRBD1 (5 bases). Germline V CDR1 and CDR2: MDHEN, SYDVKM. There are 14 residues in the CDR3. The V and J ends lost 7 bases and 2 bases respectively, with 14 bases between them. For the CDR3, the DNA is TGTGCCAGCACCGAAGGGGCCGGTCAAGAGACCCAGTACTTC. It yields the protein CASTEGAGQETQYF.

V is TRBV2 and J is TRBJ1-1; D not certain. CDR3 length: 12 residues. V lost 7 bases, J lost 1 base, and 7 bases lay in between. Germline values: CDR1 SNHLY, CDR2 FYNNEI. This CDR3 is CASNRANTEAFF. The CDR3 DNA follows: TGTGCCAGCAATCGGGCGAACACTGAAGCTTTCTTT.

The chain uses TRBV4-2 and TRBJ2-7; 12 bases align to TRBD2. This CDR3 contains 16 residues. Trimming at V came to 1 base and at J to 4 bases, leaving 5 bases not matched to a gene. CDR1 and CDR2 (germline): LGHNA, YNFKEQ. The CDR3 loop reads CASSQGELAGGYEQYF. The CDR3, as DNA: TGTGCCAGCAGCCAAGGAGAACTAGCGGGAGGATACGAGCAGTACTTC.

The chain combines TRBV12-5 with TRBJ2-1; D is uncertain. The CDR3 totals 14 residues. Germline CDR1 is LGHNT and CDR2 is FRNRAP. The V end lost 6 bases, the J end lost 8 bases, and 17 bases lay between the germline ends. CDR3 loop: CASGISNSIHEQFF. The CDR3 region has the DNA TGTGCTAGTGGAATCTCCAATAGCATACATGAGCAGTTCTTC. Looking up the rest from reference TRBV12-5 and TRBJ2-1 gives the full variable domain: DARVTQTPRHKVTEMGQEVTMRCQPILGHNTVFWYRQTMMQGLELLAYFRNRAPLDDSGMPKDRFSAEMPDATLATLKIQPSEPRDSAVYFCASGISNSIHEQFFGPGTRLTVL.

The V gene is TRBV6-5, the J gene TRBJ2-3, with 11 bases identical to TRBD2. CDR1 and CDR2 from the germline V gene are MNHEY and SVGAGI. V dropped 4 bases and J dropped 8; count of bases not matched to a gene: 8. The CDR3 totals 15 residues. CDR3 protein: CASSSSGGPSGTQYF. The CDR3, as DNA: TGTGCCAGCAGTTCTAGCGGGGGGCCCTCGGGTACGCAGTATTTT.

The chain uses TRBV28 and TRBJ2-3; no clear D gene. The germline V gene has CDR1 MDHEN and CDR2 SYDVKM. Trimming left V 4 bases short and J 1 base short, with 9 bases between. This CDR3 spans 14 amino acids. The CDR3 DNA reads TGTGCCAGCAGTTCGAGTCCAGGCACAGATACGCAGTATTTT. This sequence encodes CASSSSPGTDTQYF.

V is TRBV6-5 and J is TRBJ1-3; D is undetermined. The germline V gene encodes CDR1 MNHEY and CDR2 SVGAGI. V was pared by 6 bases and J by 1 base, with 7 bases between. CDR3 length: 13 amino acids. The CDR3 sequence is CASSRVSGNTIYF. The CDR3, as DNA: TGTGCCAGCAGCCGGGTTTCTGGAAACACCATATATTTT.

V and J are TRBV20-1 and TRBJ1-1; D call uncertain. CDR3 length: 11 amino acids. The germline gives CDR1 DFQATT, CDR2 SNEGSKA (reference sequence). Trimming removed 4 bases from V and 8 bases from J, with 11 bases in between. The CDR3 sequence is CSAIPLGEAFF. The CDR3 DNA sequence: TGCAGTGCTATCCCGTTGGGAGAAGCTTTCTTT.